The source of this TCR beta chain is a study of T cells in narcolepsy. Overall study findings and caveats: Reportedly, autoreactive clonotypes were serially detected in patients' blood but not controls'. Some memory CD4+ repertoires had no autoreactive clone sequences. Comparing one patient's CSF and blood CD4+ clonotypes highlighted HCRT- and TRIB2-specific autoreactive clonotypes.

This clone is judged medium-sized. What it binds is not known. Germline CDR1 GTSNPN, CDR2 SVGIG (reference sequence). CDR3 length: 13 amino acids. V lost 2 bases, J lost 2 bases, and 10 bases lay in between. Produced via immunoSEQ multiplex PCR; TCRdb's table is partial and in-frame only. This repertoire shows about 32,000 clones, over 70% found once; its top ten account for 3.8%. The V gene is TRBV30, the J gene TRBJ2-7; D is uncertain. The specimen was memory (CD45RA-) CD4+ T cells from blood. This TCR came from a human donor in good health. The CDR3 nucleotides are TGTGCCTGGAGTTTCGCAGGCGCCTACGAGCAGTACTTC. It codes for CAWSFAGAYEQYF. Complete variable domain (other parts from reference TRBV30 and TRBJ2-7): SQTIHQWPATLVQPVGSPLSLECTVEGTSNPNLYWYRQAAGRGLQLLFYSVGIGQISSEVPQNLSASRPQDRQFILSSKKLLLSDSGFYLCAWSFAGAYEQYFGPGTRLTVT.